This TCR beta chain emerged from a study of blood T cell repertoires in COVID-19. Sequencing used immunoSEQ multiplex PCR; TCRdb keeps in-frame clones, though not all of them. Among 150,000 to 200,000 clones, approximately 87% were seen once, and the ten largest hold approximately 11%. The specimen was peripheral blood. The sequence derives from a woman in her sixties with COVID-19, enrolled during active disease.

The CDR3 sequence: CASSYPGGTEAFF. DNA for the CDR3: TGTGCCAGCAGTTACCCAGGGGGCACTGAAGCTTTCTTT. The chain uses TRBV6-5 and TRBJ1-1; TRBD1 matches at 7 bases. Trimming removed 2 bases from V and 4 bases from J; junction bases left unmatched: 1. The CDR3 is 13 amino acids. Germline CDR1 and CDR2: MNHEY and SVGAGI.